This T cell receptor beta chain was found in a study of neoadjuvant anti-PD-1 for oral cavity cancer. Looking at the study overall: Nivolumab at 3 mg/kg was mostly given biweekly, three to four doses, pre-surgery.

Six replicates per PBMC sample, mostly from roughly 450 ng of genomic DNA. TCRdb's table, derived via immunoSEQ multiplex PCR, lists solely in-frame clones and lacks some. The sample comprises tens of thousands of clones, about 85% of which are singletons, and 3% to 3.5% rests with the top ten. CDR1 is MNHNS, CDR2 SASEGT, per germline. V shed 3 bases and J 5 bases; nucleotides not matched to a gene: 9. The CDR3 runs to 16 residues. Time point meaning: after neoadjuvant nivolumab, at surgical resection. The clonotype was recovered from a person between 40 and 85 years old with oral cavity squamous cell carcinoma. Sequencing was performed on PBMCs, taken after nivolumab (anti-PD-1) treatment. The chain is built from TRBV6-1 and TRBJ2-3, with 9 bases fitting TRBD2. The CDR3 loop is CASSDTLAGGGDTQYF. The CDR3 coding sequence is TGTGCCAGCAGTGATACTCTCGCGGGGGGGGGAGATACGCAGTATTTT.